The rows below give T cell receptor beta chains drawn from one sample of a study of blood T cell repertoires in COVID-19. Profiling relied on immunoSEQ multiplex PCR, and the TCRdb table lists in-frame clones only, not all of them. The table shows some 190,000 clones, with 80% to 85% occurring only once. The specimen was PBMCs or T cells enriched from blood (not recorded which). The receptors originated from a woman aged 25 to 39 who had been exposed to COVID-19. CDR3s include the opening cysteine and the closing phenylalanine or tryptophan. A D gene is named only where the DNA matches it firmly. Part of the rows lack a size; the others show once, few, many or a class for expanded clones.

TRBV9,.,TRBJ1-3,.,CASSALGSGLIGGNTIYF,TGTGCCAGCAGCGCCTTAGGCAGCGGGTTGATAGGTGGAAACACCATATATTTT
TRBV30,TRBD2,TRBJ2-3,.,CAWSAQAGAQGDTQYF,TGTGCCTGGAGTGCACAAGCGGGGGCCCAAGGAGATACGCAGTATTTT
TRBV15,.,TRBJ1-2,.,CATSRDLNAHYGYTF,TGTGCCACCAGCAGAGATCTAAACGCCCACTATGGCTACACCTTC
TRBV18,TRBD1,TRBJ2-2,.,CASSGIIDRADTGELFF,TGTGCCAGCTCAGGGATAATTGACAGGGCGGACACCGGGGAGCTGTTTTTT
TRBV9,TRBD1,TRBJ1-1,.,CASSDPDRGTNTEAFF,TGTGCCAGCAGCGACCCGGACAGGGGGACGAACACTGAAGCTTTCTTT
TRBV5-6,TRBD1,TRBJ1-4,.,CASSLGAGGGEKLFF,TGTGCCAGCAGCTTGGGCGCAGGGGGTGGTGAAAAACTGTTTTTT
TRBV29-1,TRBD1,TRBJ2-7,.,CSVKTGPYEQYF,TGCAGCGTCAAGACAGGGCCCTACGAGCAGTACTTC
TRBV29-1,TRBD1,TRBJ1-1,.,CSVEPGQGPLEAFF,TGCAGCGTGGAGCCGGGACAGGGACCACTTGAAGCTTTCTTT
TRBV6-5,.,TRBJ1-3,.,CASQRVDGNTIYF,TGTGCCAGCCAGAGGGTCGATGGGAACACCATATATTTT
TRBV5-8,.,TRBJ1-2,.,CASSLSGYTF,TGTGCCAGCAGCTTATCAGGGTACACCTTC
TRBV5-6,TRBD2,TRBJ2-7,.,CASSLGPGLAGGYEQYF,TGTGCCAGCAGCCTAGGCCCCGGACTAGCGGGGGGATACGAGCAGTACTTC
TRBV7-2,TRBD2,TRBJ2-2,.,CASSPRGGRSTGELFF,TGTGCCAGCAGCCCCCGGGGGGGGCGGTCCACCGGGGAGCTGTTTTTT
TRBV6-5,.,TRBJ1-6,.,CASLRARGDNSPLHF,TGTGCCAGCCTAAGGGCCAGGGGAGATAATTCACCCCTCCACTTT
TRBV7-2,TRBD1,TRBJ1-1,.,CASSVRTGDGEAFF,TGTGCCAGCAGCGTACGGACAGGGGACGGGGAAGCTTTCTTT
TRBV27,TRBD2,TRBJ2-5,.,CASSLSGLAETQYF,TGTGCCAGCAGTTTATCGGGACTAGCGGAGACCCAGTACTTC
TRBV27,TRBD2,TRBJ2-5,.,CASSLTSGGQETQYF,TGTGCCAGCAGTTTGACTAGCGGGGGACAAGAGACCCAGTACTTC
TRBV7-6,.,TRBJ1-1,.,CASSLAGGGTEAFF,TGTGCCAGCAGCTTAGCGGGTGGCGGGACTGAAGCTTTCTTT
TRBV29-1,TRBD1,TRBJ1-5,.,CSVGQGINQPQHF,TGCAGCGTTGGACAGGGGATAAATCAGCCCCAGCATTTT
TRBV29-1,.,TRBJ1-1,.,CSVHRGTEAFF,TGCAGCGTCCACCGGGGGACCGAAGCTTTCTTT
TRBV2,.,TRBJ1-2,once,CASSEGWDIKYYGYTF,TGTGCCAGCAGTGAAGGATGGGACATTAAGTACTATGGCTACACCTTC
TRBV29-1,TRBD1,TRBJ1-4,.,CSAVPGQGVGANEKLFF,TGCAGCGCCGTACCGGGACAGGGCGTCGGGGCTAATGAAAAACTGTTTTTT
TRBV21-1,.,TRBJ1-6,.,CASIKRFSYNSPLHF,TGTGCCAGCATCAAGCGGTTCTCCTATAATTCACCCCTCCACTTT
TRBV25-1,TRBD1,TRBJ1-3,.,CASKDDRAGNTIYF,TGTGCCAGCAAGGACGACAGGGCTGGAAACACCATATATTTT
TRBV9,.,TRBJ1-1,.,CASSALTLMNTEAFF,TGTGCCAGCAGCGCGTTGACACTGATGAACACTGAAGCTTTCTTT
TRBV5-4,TRBD1,TRBJ1-4,.,CASSQNRGARNEKLFF,TGTGCCAGCAGCCAAAACAGGGGGGCCCGAAATGAAAAACTGTTTTTT
TRBV13,TRBD1,TRBJ1-3,.,CASSLLRVGTGALYGNTIYF,TGTGCCAGCAGCTTACTCCGGGTAGGGACAGGGGCCTTATATGGAAACACCATATATTTT
TRBV6-2/TRBV6-3,TRBD2,TRBJ2-3,.,CASSYSTAGEVTQYF,TGTGCCAGCAGTTACTCGACAGCGGGGGAGGTTACGCAGTATTTT
TRBV5-4,TRBD1,TRBJ1-2,.,CASSLGQGDGYTF,TGTGCCAGCAGCTTGGGGCAGGGGGATGGCTACACCTTC
TRBV5-6,TRBD1,TRBJ1-5,.,CASSERGQGPRPQHF,TGTGCCAGCAGCGAAAGGGGACAGGGTCCACGGCCCCAGCATTTT
TRBV4-1,TRBD1,TRBJ2-2,.,CASSQGRGLRVGELFF,TGCGCCAGCAGCCAGGGCAGGGGGCTACGAGTCGGGGAGCTGTTTTTT
TRBV5-3,.,TRBJ1-2,.,CARSRRLNYGYAF,TGTGCCAGAAGCCGCCGGCTAAACTATGGCTACGCCTTC
TRBV4-1,TRBD2,TRBJ2-7,.,CASSQVGAGASHEQYF,TGCGCCAGCAGCCAAGTTGGAGCGGGGGCCAGCCACGAGCAGTACTTC
TRBV19,TRBD1,TRBJ2-7,.,CASRPEGQGDHEQYF,TGTGCCAGTAGGCCTGAGGGACAGGGGGATCACGAGCAGTACTTC
TRBV29-1,.,TRBJ1-4,.,CSVGAGLSEKLFF,TGCAGCGTTGGCGCGGGGCTGAGTGAAAAACTGTTTTTT
TRBV19,.,TRBJ1-6,.,CASSPGHPSPLHF,TGTGCCAGTAGCCCGGGACACCCTTCGCCCCTCCACTTT
TRBV5-6,.,TRBJ1-1,few,CASSSTGTTRNTEAFF,TGTGCCAGCAGTTCAACCGGGACAACCCGTAACACTGAAGCTTTCTTT
TRBV7-2,TRBD2,TRBJ2-2,.,CASSLGGVANTGELFF,TGTGCCAGCAGCTTGGGGGGGGTAGCGAACACCGGGGAGCTGTTTTTT
TRBV24-1,.,TRBJ2-3,.,CATSGSRDTDTQYF,TGTGCCACCAGTGGGTCCAGGGACACAGATACGCAGTATTTT
TRBV29-1,.,TRBJ1-2,.,CSVELAGEGYGYTF,TGCAGCGTTGAATTGGCAGGGGAAGGCTATGGCTACACCTTC
TRBV7-9,.,TRBJ2-2,few,CASSQLPRIRSAGELFF,TGTGCCAGCAGCCAACTGCCTCGGATCAGGTCGGCCGGGGAGCTGTTTTTT
TRBV6-2/TRBV6-3,TRBD1,TRBJ1-5,few,CASSPGTENQPQHF,TGTGCCAGCAGTCCCGGGACAGAGAATCAGCCCCAGCATTTT
TRBV5-6,TRBD1,TRBJ1-2,once,CASRTGGSGYTF,TGTGCCAGTCGGACAGGGGGCTCTGGCTACACCTTC
TRBV19,.,TRBJ1-1,.,CASSKTATNTEAFF,TGTGCCAGTAGTAAGACAGCTACGAACACTGAAGCTTTCTTT